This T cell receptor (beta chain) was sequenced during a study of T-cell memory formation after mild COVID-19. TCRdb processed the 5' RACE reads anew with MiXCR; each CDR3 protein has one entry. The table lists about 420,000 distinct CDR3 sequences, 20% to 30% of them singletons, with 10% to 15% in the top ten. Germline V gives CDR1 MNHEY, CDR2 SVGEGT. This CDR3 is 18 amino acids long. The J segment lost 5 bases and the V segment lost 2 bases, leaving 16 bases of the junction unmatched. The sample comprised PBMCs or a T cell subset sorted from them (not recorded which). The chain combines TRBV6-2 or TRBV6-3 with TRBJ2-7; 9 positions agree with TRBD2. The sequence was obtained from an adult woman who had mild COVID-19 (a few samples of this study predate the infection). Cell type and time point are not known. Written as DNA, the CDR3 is TGTGCCAGCAGTTACCCCGAAGCGGGAGGACCCCGATTCGACGAGCAGTACTTC. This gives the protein CASSYPEAGGPRFDEQYF.